The 9 T cell receptor beta chains listed next were all sequenced from one sample in a study of regulatory T cells in long-lasting Graves disease. Arm-PCR of CDR3 regions and iRepertoire HTBI primers were used to build TCR beta libraries. TCRdb redid the calling of the multiplex PCR reads with MiXCR, one entry per CDR3 protein. Of 500,000 to 700,000 distinct CDR3 sequences in the sample, roughly 15% were seen once. Time point denoted: newly diagnosed GD, antithyroid drugs for less than 3 months. PBMC RNA served as the TCR library source. The same sample was also studied in work on T cells in Graves' hyperthyroidism and ophthalmopathy.

Sequencing was performed on peripheral blood mononuclear cells (PBMCs), taken at new diagnosis, from a patient treated with antithyroid drugs. These receptor sequences come from a woman in her 30s with Graves disease.

This clonotype was counted at least ten times. The rearrangement uses TRBV18 and TRBJ2-1; 10 nucleotides agree with TRBD1. Trimming removed 3 bases from V and 5 bases from J; junction bases left unmatched: 1. Germline V gene lookup returns CDR1 KGHSH and CDR2 LQKENI. The CDR3 is 14 residues long. The CDR3 is CASSPGTGDNEQFF. The CDR3 DNA sequence: TGTGCCAGCTCACCCGGGACAGGGGACAATGAGCAGTTCTTC.

This clonotype was detected many times. The chain has TRBV7-9 and TRBJ2-7, with D possibly called TRBD1 or TRBD2 (5 bases each). CDR1 and CDR2 from the germline V gene are SEHNR and FQNEAQ (reference sequence). CDR3 length equals 14 residues. Trimming took off 1 base at V and 3 bases at J, with 10 bases between the two ends. CDR3 loop: CASSLVGTFYEQYF. The CDR3 region has the DNA TGTGCCAGCAGCTTAGTCGGGACGTTCTACGAGCAGTACTTC. Drawing the rest from reference TRBV7-9 and TRBJ2-7, the complete variable domain is DTGVSQNPRHKITKRGQNVTFRCDPISEHNRLYWYRQTLGQGPEFLTYFQNEAQLEKSRLLSDRFSAERPKGSFSTLEIQRTEQGDSAMYLCASSLVGTFYEQYFGPGTRLTVT.

The chain joins TRBV4-1 to TRBJ1-2; TRBD1 matches at 7 bases. The CDR3 extends over 16 amino acids. V gave up 4 bases and J gave up 1 base; unmatched junction bases: 9. Germline V gene sequence: CDR1 MGHRA, CDR2 YSYEKL. The DNA of the CDR3 is TGCGCCAGCAGCCGAGGAGACAGGGAAGGTAACTATGGCTACACCTTC. The encoded protein is CASSRGDREGNYGYTF.

This clonotype was seen at least ten times. V gene TRBV11-1 combines with J gene TRBJ1-2; a weak D match, TRBD1 (5 bases). Deletions cut 5 bases from V and 2 bases from J, with 12 bases between. Per germline, CDR1 SGHAT and CDR2 FQDESV (reference sequence). The CDR3 is 14 amino acids. The CDR3 loop is CASSRGLLNYGYTF. Written as DNA, the CDR3 is TGTGCCAGCAGCAGGGGACTGTTGAACTATGGCTACACCTTC.

In its sample, this clonotype was seen many times. The chain is built from TRBV12-3 or TRBV12-4 and TRBJ2-6, with 7 bases lining up with TRBD2. V lost 6 bases to trimming and J lost 4 bases; unmatched junction nucleotides: 18. This CDR3 spans 19 amino acids. The CDR3 DNA sequence: TGTGCCAGCAGCCCAGGCGCAGGGAGGGTGGCTGGGGGGGCCAACGTCCTGACTTTC. Its translation is CASSPGAGRVAGGANVLTF.

This clonotype was seen a handful of times. The genes are TRBV5-1 and TRBJ2-1, with 10 bases lining up with TRBD2. Germline-derived CDR1 and CDR2 are SGHRS and YFSETQ. The V gene end was trimmed by 0 bases and the J gene end by 9 bases; junction bases not matched to a gene: 6. The CDR3 loop spans 15 amino acids. CDR3 sequence: CASSLVLAGDGEQFF. The CDR3 DNA sequence: TGCGCCAGCAGCTTGGTGCTAGCGGGAGATGGTGAGCAGTTCTTC. Full variable domain (outside the CDR3, taken from reference TRBV5-1 and TRBJ2-1): KAGVTQTPRYLIKTRGQQVTLSCSPISGHRSVSWYQQTPGQGLQFLFEYFSETQRNKGNFPGRFSGRQFSNSRSEMNVSTLELGDSALYLCASSLVLAGDGEQFFGPGTRLTVL.

There are a few counts of this clonotype. The V and J genes are TRBV7-8 and TRBJ2-3; D gene unclear. The germline CDR1 and CDR2 sequences are SGHVS and FQNEAQ. Trimming cost V 0 bases and J 6 bases, with 16 bases left between them. This CDR3 is 16 amino acids long. The CDR3 DNA reads as TGTGCCAGCAGCTTAGCTCGTTTCGGCGCTCGGGATACGCAGTATTTT. Translated, it gives CASSLARFGARDTQYF.

This clonotype was counted ten times or more. The genes are TRBV24-1 and TRBJ1-5, with a possible D match to TRBD1 (6 bases). Germline CDR1 is KGHDR and CDR2 is SFDVKD. This CDR3 comprises 15 residues. V lost 3 bases and J lost 2, with 10 bases in between. The DNA for the CDR3 is TGTGCCACCAGTGATCCAAGGGGGGGCAATCAGCCCCAGCATTTT. Its protein is CATSDPRGGNQPQHF.

This clonotype showed up just a few times. J is TRBJ1-3 and V is TRBV29-1; a possible D gene is TRBD1 (5 bases). Per the germline V gene, CDR1 is SQVTM and CDR2 is ANQGSEA. The CDR3 length is 15 residues. V lost 2 bases and J lost 0, with 11 bases in between. DNA for the CDR3: TGCAGCGTTGAATTCTGGGGGGGCTCTGGAAACACCATATATTTT. It is translated as CSVEFWGGSGNTIYF.